Included here is one T cell receptor beta chain sequence, with context. Its antigen is still unknown. The source of the sample is a study of cytomegalovirus exposure and HLA in healthy donors. Germline V gene data show CDR1 as MNHEY and CDR2 as SMNVEV (reference sequence). The CDR3 totals 16 residues. Trimming stripped 0 bases from V and 4 bases from J, with 13 bases between. Use of 60 Vbeta and 13 Jbeta primers characterized the PCR. The protocol was immunoSEQ multiplex PCR, while the TCRdb copy is restricted to in-frame clones and leaves out a portion. The table has about 190,000 clones, 87% seen once. The study's findings and limits: Later on, analysis showed that most CMV-associated TCR beta chains appeared to be HLA-restricted.

The receptor's source is a man under 40 in good health and CMV-seronegative. This sequence joins TRBV27 and TRBJ2-1, with a possible D match to TRBD2 (6 bases). Sequencing input: PBMCs. CDR3 in amino acids: CASSLSTGVLYNEQFF. CDR3 sequence (DNA): TGTGCCAGCAGTTTATCGACGGGGGTCCTTTACAATGAGCAGTTCTTC.